The T cell receptor beta chain described here comes from a study of blood T cell repertoires in COVID-19. Looking at the study overall: Material from acute and convalescent COVID-19 was sourced from the United States, Italy and Spain. In each case, the material was cDNA or gDNA derived from T cells, B-cell-depleted T cells, or PBMCs.

The CDR3 loop spans 13 amino acids. V dropped 6 bases and J dropped 8 bases, with 13 bases sitting between them. In the original analysis: Scientists estimated how many nucleated cells there were by amplifying reference gene primers. Method: immunoSEQ multiplex PCR; TCRdb's copy keeps in-frame clones and lacks some. V and J calls and clone size follow that table, whereas D and trimming were derived from the DNA. The sample has 45,000 to 50,000 clones; roughly 90% are singletons. The source material was peripheral blood. The sequence came from a human donor in a cohort sampled during active COVID-19. The chain combines TRBV12-3 or TRBV12-4 with TRBJ2-2; D is uncertain. The CDR3 DNA follows: TGTGCCAGCAGCCCTGTCCTCGGGGGGGAGCTGTTTTTT. Translation: CASSPVLGGELFF.